This T cell receptor (beta chain) was observed in a study of blood T cell repertoires in COVID-19. At the level of the study: From T cells, B-cell-depleted T cells, or PBMCs came the material, which was cDNA or gDNA.

Trimming cost V 0 bases and J 3 bases, with 9 bases left between them. Looked up from germline, CDR1 is GTSNPN and CDR2 is SVGIG (reference sequence). The CDR3 is 14 residues long. In the authors' methods: Reference gene primer amplification gave nucleated cell count estimates. Profiling relied on immunoSEQ multiplex PCR, and the TCRdb table lists in-frame clones only, not all of them. V and J calls and clone size are those listed in that table; D and trimming were worked out from the DNA. The sample lists around 78,000 clones; around 89% were seen once. Everyone who took part was roughly 18 to 89 years old, and they came from about two dozen US areas. Membership in each cohort depended on participant-reported clinical history.

Sequencing used PBMCs or T cells enriched from blood (not recorded which). This TCR was sampled from a woman aged 45-65 years with acute COVID-19. The V call is TRBV30, the J call TRBJ1-5; D is unresolved. CDR3 DNA sequence: TGTGCCTGGAGTGTTTCGGGGAACAATCAGCCCCAGCATTTT. Translated: CAWSVSGNNQPQHF.